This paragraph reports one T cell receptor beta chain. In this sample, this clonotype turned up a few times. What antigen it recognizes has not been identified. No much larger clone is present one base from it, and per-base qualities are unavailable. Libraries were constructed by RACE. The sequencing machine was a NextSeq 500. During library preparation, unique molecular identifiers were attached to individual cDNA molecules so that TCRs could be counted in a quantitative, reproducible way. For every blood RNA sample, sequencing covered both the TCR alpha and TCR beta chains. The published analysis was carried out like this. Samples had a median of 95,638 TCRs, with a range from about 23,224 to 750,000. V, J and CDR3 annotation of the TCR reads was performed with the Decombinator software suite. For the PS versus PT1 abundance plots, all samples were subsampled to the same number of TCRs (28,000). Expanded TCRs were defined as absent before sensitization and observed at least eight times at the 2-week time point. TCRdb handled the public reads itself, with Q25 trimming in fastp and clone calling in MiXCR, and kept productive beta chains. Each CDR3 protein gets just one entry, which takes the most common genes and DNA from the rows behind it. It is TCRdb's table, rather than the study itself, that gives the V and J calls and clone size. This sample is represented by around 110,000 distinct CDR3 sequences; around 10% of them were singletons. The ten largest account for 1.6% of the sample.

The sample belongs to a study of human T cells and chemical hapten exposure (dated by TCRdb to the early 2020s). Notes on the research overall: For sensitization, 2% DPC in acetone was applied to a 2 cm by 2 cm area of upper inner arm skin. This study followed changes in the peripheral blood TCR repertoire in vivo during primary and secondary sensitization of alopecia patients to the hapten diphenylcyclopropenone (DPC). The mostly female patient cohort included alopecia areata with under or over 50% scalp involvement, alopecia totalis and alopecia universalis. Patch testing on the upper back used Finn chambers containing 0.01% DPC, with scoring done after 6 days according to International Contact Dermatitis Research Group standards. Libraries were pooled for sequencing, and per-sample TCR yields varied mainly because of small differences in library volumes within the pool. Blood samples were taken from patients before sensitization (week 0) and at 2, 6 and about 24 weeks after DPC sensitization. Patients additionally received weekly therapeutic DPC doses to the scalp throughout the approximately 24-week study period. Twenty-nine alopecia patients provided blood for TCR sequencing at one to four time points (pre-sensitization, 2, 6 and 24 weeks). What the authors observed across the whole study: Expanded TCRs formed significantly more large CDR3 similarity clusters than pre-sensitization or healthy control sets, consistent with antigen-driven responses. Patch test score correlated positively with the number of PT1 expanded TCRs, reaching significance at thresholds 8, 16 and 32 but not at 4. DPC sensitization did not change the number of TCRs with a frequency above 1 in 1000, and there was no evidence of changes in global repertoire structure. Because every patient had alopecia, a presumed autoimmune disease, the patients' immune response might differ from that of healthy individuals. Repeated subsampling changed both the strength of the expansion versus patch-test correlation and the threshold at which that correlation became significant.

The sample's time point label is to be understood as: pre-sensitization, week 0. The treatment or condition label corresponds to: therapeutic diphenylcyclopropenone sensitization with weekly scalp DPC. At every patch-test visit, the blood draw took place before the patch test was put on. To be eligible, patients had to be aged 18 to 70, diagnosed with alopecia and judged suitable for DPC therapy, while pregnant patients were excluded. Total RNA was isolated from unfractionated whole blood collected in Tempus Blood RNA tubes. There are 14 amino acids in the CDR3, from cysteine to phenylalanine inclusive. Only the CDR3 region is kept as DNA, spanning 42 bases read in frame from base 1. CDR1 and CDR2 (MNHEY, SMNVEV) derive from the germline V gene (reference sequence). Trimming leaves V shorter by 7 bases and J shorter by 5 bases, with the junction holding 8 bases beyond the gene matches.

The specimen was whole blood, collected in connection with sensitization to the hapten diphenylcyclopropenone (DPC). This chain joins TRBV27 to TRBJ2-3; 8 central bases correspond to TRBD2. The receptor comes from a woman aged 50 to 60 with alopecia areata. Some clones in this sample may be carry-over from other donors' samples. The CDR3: CASNEREKGDTQYF. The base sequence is TGTGCCAGCAACGAGCGGGAGAAGGGAGATACGCAGTATTTT.